The text below deals with one T cell receptor beta chain. This record belongs to a study of blood T cell repertoires in COVID-19. The germline CDR1 and CDR2 sequences are SGHTS and YDEGEE. The CDR3 spans 14 residues. The V gene lost 6 bases and the J gene lost 0 bases, with 7 bases spanning the gap. In the authors' methods: Reference gene primer amplification yielded estimated nucleated cell counts. This table comes from immunoSEQ multiplex PCR, and its TCRdb copy is limited to in-frame clones, with some not included. That table is the source of V, J and clone size, and D and trimming were worked out from the DNA. In the table there are almost 250,000 clones, 70% to 90% of which are singletons.

Sequenced material: PBMCs or T cells enriched from blood (not recorded which). The sequence was obtained from a woman aged 45-65 years with acute COVID-19. J is TRBJ2-6 and V is TRBV5-8; D unclear. CDR3 bases: TGTGCCAGCACCCGGAGCTCTGGGGCCAACGTCCTGACTTTC. It encodes CASTRSSGANVLTF.